The 9 T cell receptor beta chains reported below all come from one sample, sequenced in a study of shared clonotypes between healthy human individuals. Positive CCR7 selection of CD45RO-negative cells yielded the naive CD8 cells, and terminally differentiated effector memory CD45RA+ cells were excluded. TCRdb's table, derived via immunoSEQ multiplex PCR, lists solely in-frame clones and lacks some. The sample comprises roughly 600,000 clones, about 98% of which are singletons, and 0.3% rests with the top ten. Source material: naive CD8+ T cells sorted from blood. Receptors were obtained from a man under 40 in good health.

CDR3 region: CASSLQGASGNTIYF. In nucleotides, the CDR3 is TGTGCCAGCAGCTTGCAAGGGGCCTCTGGAAACACCATATATTTT. The chain has TRBV5-4 and TRBJ1-3; D may be TRBD1 (5 bases). The germline gives CDR1 SGHNT, CDR2 YYREEE (reference sequence). The CDR3 sequence is 15 residues long. Trimming stripped 1 base from V and 0 bases from J, with 8 bases between.

The CDR3 protein is CASSRTGKGSYGYTF. The CDR3 DNA reads as TGTGCCAGCAGCCGTACCGGAAAAGGTTCCTATGGCTACACCTTC. The chain carries TRBV7-8 and TRBJ1-2; D is undetermined. V was shortened by 5 bases and J by 4 bases, with 17 bases between the two germline ends. CDR3 length: 15 residues. Germline V CDR1 and CDR2: SGHVS, FQNEAQ. The whole variable domain, filled in from reference TRBV7-8 and TRBJ1-2, reads GAGVSQSPRYKVAKRGQDVALRCDPISGHVSLFWYQQALGQGPEFLTYFQNEAQLDKSGLPSDRFFAERPEGSVSTLKIQRTQQEDSAVYLCASSRTGKGSYGYTFGSGTRLTVV.

The genes are TRBV5-1 and TRBJ2-3; no clear D. Germline V gene lookup returns CDR1 SGHRS and CDR2 YFSETQ. Between the trimmed V and J ends, which lost 3 bases and 2 bases, there was a span of 7 bases. The CDR3 is 13 amino acids. The chain's CDR3 is CASSSEYTDTQYF. CDR3 in DNA: TGCGCCAGCAGCTCCGAATACACAGATACGCAGTATTTT.

The CDR3: CASTRLGGNQPQHF. In DNA form, the CDR3 reads TGTGCCAGCACTAGACTAGGGGGCAATCAGCCCCAGCATTTT. This chain uses TRBV2 with TRBJ1-5, with D possibly TRBD1 on 5 matching bases. The CDR3 covers 14 residues. CDR1 is SNHLY, CDR2 FYNNEI, per germline. V lost 7 bases and J lost 2, with 12 bases in between. The full variable domain, rest sourced from reference TRBV2 and TRBJ1-5, is EPEVTQTPSHQVTQMGQEVILRCVPISNHLYFYWYRQILGQKVEFLVSFYNNEISEKSEIFDDQFSVERPDGSNFTLKIRSTKLEDSAMYFCASTRLGGNQPQHFGDGTRLSIL.

DNA for the CDR3: TGTGCCACCAGCAGAGAAGTGGTCCTCACAGATACGCAGTATTTT. Translated: CATSREVVLTDTQYF. The chain employs TRBV15 and TRBJ2-3; D unresolved. V gave up 0 bases and J gave up 2 bases, with 9 bases separating them. There are 15 residues in the CDR3. In germline, CDR1 is LNHNV, CDR2 YYDKDF (reference sequence).

The V and J genes are TRBV7-9 and TRBJ1-2; D is uncertain. Deletions cut 2 bases from V and 8 bases from J, with 12 bases between. The CDR3 is made up of 13 amino acids. Germline values: CDR1 SEHNR, CDR2 FQNEAQ (reference sequence). CDR3 sequence: CASSLLRAEGYTF. The CDR3 DNA reads as TGTGCCAGCAGCTTACTCCGGGCCGAAGGCTACACCTTC.

To note about this clone: Other nucleotide sequences in the sample specify the same CDR3. V gene TRBV9 combines with J gene TRBJ2-7; no definite D call. The germline V gene encodes CDR1 SGDLS and CDR2 YYNGEE. The CDR3 contains 13 residues. V was cut by 0 bases and J by 0 bases, with 4 bases left in between. The CDR3: CASSVGDSYEQYF. CDR3 bases: TGTGCCAGCAGCGTAGGCGACTCCTACGAGCAGTACTTC.

V gene TRBV18 combines with J gene TRBJ1-4; 7 nucleotides match TRBD1. Germline CDR1 KGHSH, CDR2 LQKENI. The ends lost 5 bases at V and 6 bases at J; junction bases unmatched: 9. The CDR3 sequence is 15 residues long. CDR3 in amino acids: CASSSIDRAYEKLFF. The CDR3 nucleotides are TGTGCCAGCTCATCCATCGACAGGGCCTATGAAAAACTGTTTTTT.

The V call is TRBV15, the J call TRBJ2-1, with 9 bases that match TRBD1. The V gene's germline CDR1 is LNHNV and CDR2 YYDKDF (reference sequence). CDR3 size: 17 residues. V dropped 0 bases and J dropped 7; count of bases not matched to a gene: 10. CDR3 region: CATSRDPGTGRRNEQFF. CDR3 bases: TGTGCCACCAGCAGAGATCCAGGGACAGGGAGGCGGAATGAGCAGTTCTTC.